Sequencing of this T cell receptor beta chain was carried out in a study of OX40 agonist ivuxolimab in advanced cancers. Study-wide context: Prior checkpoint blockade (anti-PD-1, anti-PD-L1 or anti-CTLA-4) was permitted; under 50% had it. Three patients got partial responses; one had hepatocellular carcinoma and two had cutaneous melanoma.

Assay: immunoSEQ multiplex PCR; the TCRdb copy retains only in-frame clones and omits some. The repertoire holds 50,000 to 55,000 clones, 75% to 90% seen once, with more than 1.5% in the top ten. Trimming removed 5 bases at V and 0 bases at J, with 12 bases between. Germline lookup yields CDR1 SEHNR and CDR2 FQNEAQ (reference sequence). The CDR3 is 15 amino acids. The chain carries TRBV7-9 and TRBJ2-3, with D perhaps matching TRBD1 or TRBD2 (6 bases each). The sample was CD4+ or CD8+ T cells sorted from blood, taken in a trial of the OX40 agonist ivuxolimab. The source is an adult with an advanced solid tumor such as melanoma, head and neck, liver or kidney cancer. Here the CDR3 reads CASSPDGGSTDTQYF. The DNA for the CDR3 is TGTGCCAGCAGCCCCGACGGGGGCAGCACAGATACGCAGTATTTT.